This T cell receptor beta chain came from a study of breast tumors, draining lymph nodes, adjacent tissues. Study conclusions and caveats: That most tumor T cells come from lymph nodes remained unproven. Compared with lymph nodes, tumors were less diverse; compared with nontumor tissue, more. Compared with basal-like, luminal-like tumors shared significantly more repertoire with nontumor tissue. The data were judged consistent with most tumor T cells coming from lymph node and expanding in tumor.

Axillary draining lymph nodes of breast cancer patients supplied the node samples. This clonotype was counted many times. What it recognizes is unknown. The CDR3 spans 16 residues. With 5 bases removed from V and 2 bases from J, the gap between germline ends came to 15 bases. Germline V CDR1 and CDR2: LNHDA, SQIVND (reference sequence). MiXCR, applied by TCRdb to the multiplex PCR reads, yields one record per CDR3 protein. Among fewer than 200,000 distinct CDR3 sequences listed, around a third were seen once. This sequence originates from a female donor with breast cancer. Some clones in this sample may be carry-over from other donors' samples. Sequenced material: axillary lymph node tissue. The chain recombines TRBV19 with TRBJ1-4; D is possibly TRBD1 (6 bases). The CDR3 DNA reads TGTGCCAGTAGTTTAAGGGGGACGACGACTAATGAAAAACTGTTTTTT. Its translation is CASSLRGTTTNEKLFF.